The 14 T cell receptor beta chains listed next were all sequenced from one sample in a study of blood T cells in healthy people across ages. For the second PCR, which ran for about 7 to 11 cycles, a sample-barcoded 5' primer and a J-beta primer mix were used. TCRdb used MiXCR to reprocess the 5' RACE reads, holding one entry per CDR3 protein. The sample has about 1.1 million distinct CDR3 sequences; roughly two fifths are singletons. Source material: blood. Receptor source: a man aged 18 to 29 in good health.

This clonotype was counted a few times. V gene TRBV7-9 combines with J gene TRBJ2-1; D might be TRBD1 or TRBD2, each matching 7 bases. Trimming removed 11 bases at V and 0 bases at J, with 11 bases between. CDR3 length equals 13 residues. The V gene's germline CDR1 is SEHNR and CDR2 FQNEAQ (reference sequence). The CDR3 protein is CAGGDSSYNEQFF. CDR3 sequence (DNA): TGTGCCGGGGGGGACAGCTCCTACAATGAGCAGTTCTTC. The variable domain in full, with the rest retrieved from reference TRBV7-9 and TRBJ2-1, is DTGVSQNPRHKITKRGQNVTFRCDPISEHNRLYWYRQTLGQGPEFLTYFQNEAQLEKSRLLSDRFSAERPKGSFSTLEIQRTEQGDSAMYLCAGGDSSYNEQFFGPGTRLTVL.

Comments on this clonotype: Germline and junction disagree at one end, which may indicate a read error. The chain links TRBV28 to TRBJ2-4, with 9 bases matching TRBD1. The CDR3 is 13 residues long. Germline CDR1 and CDR2: MDHEN and SYDVKM. DNA for the CDR3: TGTGTCAGCAGTTCCGGACAGGGGAGCATTCAGTACTTC. Protein sequence: CVSSSGQGSIQYF.

This clonotype has just a few counts. This chain connects TRBV4-2 to TRBJ2-3, with 10 positions matching TRBD1. Germline-derived CDR1 and CDR2 are LGHNA and YNFKEQ. The CDR3 runs to 15 residues. V lost 7 bases and J lost 1; bases outside the gene matches: 5. CDR3 amino acids: CASTTGGGGTDTQYF. DNA for the CDR3: TGTGCCAGCACGACAGGGGGCGGCGGCACAGATACGCAGTATTTT.

V usage is TRBV7-2 and J usage is TRBJ2-1; D might be TRBD1 (6 bases). Trimming pared 3 bases from V and 5 bases from J, leaving 20 bases between. This CDR3 region has 17 residues. Germline values: CDR1 SGHTA, CDR2 FQGNSA. CDR3 residues: CASSFRGAGQSHNEQFF. The CDR3 nucleotides are TGTGCCAGCAGCTTCAGGGGAGCTGGACAGAGCCACAATGAGCAGTTCTTC.

J is TRBJ1-4 and V is TRBV7-9; maybe TRBD1 (5 bases). Germline CDR1 is SEHNR and CDR2 is FQNEAQ (reference sequence). V dropped 5 bases and J dropped 8 bases, with 18 bases sitting between them. This CDR3 contains 15 residues. CDR3 nucleotide sequence: TGTGCCAGCAGCGCCGACAGTCGTTCATGGGAAAAACTGTTTTTT. Translation: CASSADSRSWEKLFF.

This chain uses TRBV7-2 with TRBJ2-5; D is undetermined. Germline CDR1 and CDR2: SGHTA and FQGNSA. This CDR3 has 14 residues. The germline V and J ends were trimmed by 5 bases and 2 bases, with 12 bases remaining between them. The CDR3 DNA sequence: TGTGCCAGCAGCCTCCAGACACATCAAGAGACCCAGTACTTC. This translates into CASSLQTHQETQYF.

The chain carries TRBV2 and TRBJ1-1, with D tentatively TRBD1 (6 bases). The V end was cut by 6 bases, the J end by 4 bases, with 18 bases between. The CDR3 consists of 15 residues. The germline CDR1 and CDR2 sequences are SNHLY and FYNNEI. The CDR3 loop is CASRDPRGGGTEAFF. CDR3 nucleotides: TGTGCCAGCAGGGACCCCAGGGGAGGAGGCACTGAAGCTTTCTTT.

This clonotype was seen only once. The junction shows a germline mismatch at one end, possibly a read error. The chain has TRBV12-3 or TRBV12-4 and TRBJ1-2; 11 bases map to TRBD1. The CDR3 is 16 amino acids. CDR3 coding DNA: TGTGCCGGCAGTCCCGGACAGGGGGCCTTTGTCTATGGCTACACCTTC. It is translated as CAGSPGQGAFVYGYTF.

This clonotype was seen a few times. The chain is built from TRBV9 and TRBJ1-4, with D perhaps TRBD1 (5 bases). CDR1 is SGDLS, CDR2 YYNGEE, per germline. With 4 bases removed from V and 7 bases from J, the gap between germline ends came to 20 bases. CDR3 size: 16 residues. The CDR3 sequence is CASSSRSGQGGEKLFF. The CDR3, as DNA: TGTGCCAGCAGCTCCCGATCGGGGCAGGGTGGTGAAAAACTGTTTTTT.

The CDR3 region is CASSMDNEQFF. CDR3 nucleotide sequence: TGTGCCAGTAGTATGGACAATGAGCAGTTCTTC. The chain couples TRBV19 to TRBJ2-1; the D is unclear. Germline CDR1 reads LNHDA; CDR2 reads SQIVND (reference sequence). This CDR3 comprises 11 residues. The V end lost 3 bases, the J end lost 5 bases, and 2 bases lay between the germline ends.

V and J are TRBV12-3 or TRBV12-4 and TRBJ1-2; TRBD1 aligns across 9 bases. V shed 6 bases, J shed 7 bases, and the junction held 9 bases outside the gene matches. This CDR3 region has 14 residues. The CDR3 spells CASREDRGDGGYTF. The CDR3 region has the DNA TGTGCCAGCAGGGAAGACAGGGGGGATGGTGGCTACACCTTC.

V usage is TRBV6-5 and J usage is TRBJ2-5; TRBD2 is a possible D gene (7 bases). Per the germline V gene, CDR1 is MNHEY and CDR2 is SVGAGI. Trimming shortened V by 6 bases and J by 11 bases, and 19 bases separated the two germline ends. This CDR3 is 13 amino acids long. For the CDR3, the DNA is TGTGCCAGCAGAAAGGGGGGGGTGGATGAGCAGTACTTC. It specifies CASRKGGVDEQYF.

This rearrangement joins TRBV2 to TRBJ2-5; D remains ambiguous. Trimming pared 4 bases from V and 4 bases from J, leaving 10 bases between. CDR3 length: 13 residues. Per germline, CDR1 SNHLY and CDR2 FYNNEI. CDR3 nucleotide sequence: TGTGCCAGCAGTGTCCGGGCCGTAGAGACCCAGTACTTC. It yields the protein CASSVRAVETQYF.

This clonotype was recorded many times. The rearrangement uses TRBV7-2 and TRBJ2-3, with 8 bases aligning to TRBD1. Germline V CDR1 and CDR2: SGHTA, FQGNSA. The CDR3 contains 16 residues. The junction had 4 bases not matched to a gene; V was cut back by 0 bases and J by 2 bases. The CDR3 nucleotides are TGTGCCAGCAGCTTAGCGGGGACAGGACTCACAGATACGCAGTATTTT. The encoded protein is CASSLAGTGLTDTQYF.